This passage covers 3 T cell receptor beta chains from one sample sequenced in a study of T cell changes during pregnancy in multiple sclerosis. TCRdb keeps only in-frame clones here, not all; method: immunoSEQ multiplex PCR. Of approximately 85,000 clones in the sample, just over 90% were seen once. Sequences were derived from peripheral blood, sampled in the first trimester of pregnancy. Every receptor here comes from a female donor with multiple sclerosis, enrolled in a pregnancy study.

V and J are TRBV5-5 and TRBJ2-3; perhaps TRBD1 as D (6 bases). This CDR3 has 14 amino acids. V was trimmed by 1 base and J by 4 bases, leaving 10 bases between them. Germline CDR1 is SGHKS and CDR2 is YYEKEE (reference sequence). In nucleotides, the CDR3 is TGTGCCAGCAGCTTGACAGGGATCGCAGATACGCAGTATTTT. Residues: CASSLTGIADTQYF.

CDR3 in amino acids: CASTGGLAGGTYEQYF. The CDR3 bases are TGTGCCAGCACCGGGGGACTAGCGGGAGGAACCTACGAGCAGTACTTC. The gene calls are TRBV5-6 and TRBJ2-7; 15 bases are shared with TRBD2. The junction had 6 bases not matched to a gene; V was cut back by 6 bases and J by 2 bases. Germline loops: CDR1 SGHDT, CDR2 YYEEEE. CDR3 size: 16 residues.

This clone was counted once. The J gene is TRBJ2-5, the V gene TRBV7-6, with D maybe TRBD2 (6 bases). CDR1 SGHVS and CDR2 FNYEAQ come from the germline V gene. The CDR3 is 14 residues long. The ends were cut back, 8 bases at V and 3 bases at J, with 16 bases in the middle. The CDR3 here is CASGAGRGKETQYF. Here the CDR3 DNA reads TGTGCCAGCGGGGCGGGGCGGGGAAAAGAGACCCAGTACTTC.